These T cell receptor beta chains were read from a single sample in a study of T cells in Graves' hyperthyroidism and ophthalmopathy. A single record per CDR3 protein comes from TCRdb applying MiXCR to the multiplex PCR reads. The data contain under 300,000 distinct CDR3 sequences, roughly 15% of them singletons. The material sequenced was blood. All receptors derive from a woman aged 35 to 49 with Graves' hyperthyroidism. CDR3s include the opening cysteine and the closing phenylalanine or tryptophan. Fields, in order: CDR3 DNA, CDR3 protein, clone size, V gene, D gene, J gene. D genes are given only for firm matches. Clone size is not always given. Where it is, it says once, few, many or a class for expanded clones.

TGTGCCAGCAGTTTATATCGGGAGAGGATCACCGGGGAGCTGTTTTTT | CASSLYRERITGELFF | many | TRBV28 | NA | TRBJ2-2
TGTGCCACCAGTGATTCCGGGAGGGAGACCCAGTACTTC | CATSDSGRETQYF | few | TRBV24-1 | TRBD2 | TRBJ2-5
TGTGCCAGCAGCTTGGTGGTCGCAGGGTGGACTGAAGCTTTCTTT | CASSLVVAGWTEAFF | many | TRBV5-8 | NA | TRBJ1-1
TGCGCCAGCAGCCAAGTAGGGCCAGCGAATTCCTACAATGAGCAGTTCTTC | CASSQVGPANSYNEQFF | few | TRBV4-1 | NA | TRBJ2-1
TGTGCCAGCAGCGTAGGGGCGGGGGCCTACGAGCAGTACTTC | CASSVGAGAYEQYF | many | TRBV9 | TRBD2 | TRBJ2-7
TGTGCCAGCAGTGGATCAGGGGGCCATCAGCCCCAGCATTTT | CASSGSGGHQPQHF | few | TRBV6-1 | TRBD1 | TRBJ1-5
TGTGCCAGCAGTTTGAGCCGGACAGGGGGTCGAGAGCAGTACTTC | CASSLSRTGGREQYF | many | TRBV28 | TRBD1 | TRBJ2-7
TGTGCCAGCTCACCCCGACAAGACTGGGACACTGAAGCTTTCTTT | CASSPRQDWDTEAFF | many | TRBV18 | NA | TRBJ1-1
TGTGCCATCAGTGAAGGCACCGAGGGGGAGACCCAGTACTTC | CAISEGTEGETQYF | many | TRBV10-3 | NA | TRBJ2-5
TGTGCCAGCTCTGCCGGGACAGGGAATCAGCCCCAGCATTTT | CASSAGTGNQPQHF | NA | TRBV18 | TRBD1 | TRBJ1-5
TGTGCCAGCAGCGTAGTAGACGGACTGAACACCGGGGAGCTGTTTTTT | CASSVVDGLNTGELFF | NA | TRBV9 | NA | TRBJ2-2
TGTGCCAGCAGAACTGGGGCTGGACAGGGGGTGACTGAAGCTTTCTTT | CASRTGAGQGVTEAFF | NA | TRBV7-9 | TRBD1 | TRBJ1-1
TGTGCCAGCAGCACAGAAAGTGAAGAGACCCAGTACTTC | CASSTESEETQYF | NA | TRBV7-6 | NA | TRBJ2-5
TGTGCCAGCGAGAGACAGGAGCGACGCTACACCTTC | CASERQERRYTF | many | TRBV2 | NA | TRBJ1-2